This T cell receptor beta chain was sequenced for a study of blood T cell repertoires in COVID-19. Overall study context: T cells, B-cell-depleted T cells, or PBMCs supplied cDNA or gDNA.

The table came from immunoSEQ multiplex PCR; TCRdb's copy has only in-frame clones and leaves some out. The data contain 350,000 to 450,000 clones, under 90% of them seen just once; the ten biggest clones take up 1.7%. Per germline, CDR1 SGHRS and CDR2 YFSETQ. The ends were cut back, 0 bases at V and 0 bases at J, with 7 bases in the middle. The CDR3 has 15 amino acids. Participants spanned ages about 18 to 90 years and resided in 20 to 30 US areas. Which cohort a participant joined came from the clinical history participants gave. The sequence derives from a woman aged 25 to 39 who had recovered from COVID-19. The chain combines TRBV5-1 with TRBJ1-5; the D gene is possibly TRBD1 (5 bases). Specimen: PBMCs or T cells enriched from blood (not recorded which). This chain's CDR3 is CASSLAGNSNQPQHF. The CDR3 DNA follows: TGCGCCAGCAGCTTGGCAGGGAATAGCAATCAGCCCCAGCATTTT.